These 16 T cell receptor beta chains were sequenced from one sample in a study of T cells in Graves' hyperthyroidism and ophthalmopathy. From RNA transcripts, TCR beta CDR3 regions were amplified. First-round RT-PCR of the TCR CDR3 relied on the HTBI primer set. Each CDR3 protein gets one entry after TCRdb re-called the multiplex PCR reads with MiXCR. Of approximately 590,000 distinct CDR3 sequences detected, approximately 15% appear once; the ten largest clones hold roughly 7.3%. Sequencing was carried out using blood. The origin of the receptors is a young woman with Graves' hyperthyroidism.

The sample holds many counts of this clonotype. One end of the junction fails to match germline, which may point to a read error. The chain recombines TRBV24-1 with TRBJ2-7; D unclear. Per germline, CDR1 KGHDR and CDR2 SFDVKD. The CDR3 is 13 residues long. Written as DNA, the CDR3 is TGCGCCACCAGTGATCCAGCAAGTTACGAGCAGTACTTC. Amino acid sequence: CATSDPASYEQYF.

In its sample, this clonotype was seen many times. V gene TRBV27 combines with J gene TRBJ1-6, with D unresolved. Trimming cost V 3 bases and J 5 bases, with 14 bases left between them. The CDR3 runs 16 residues. CDR1 is MNHEY and CDR2 is SMNVEV in the germline V gene (reference sequence). The CDR3 bases are TGTGCCAGCAGTTTGCTTGTACGGTCAAATAATTCACCCCTCCACTTT. This sequence encodes CASSLLVRSNNSPLHF.

In its sample, this clonotype was seen many times. This chain uses TRBV30 with TRBJ1-1; D not certain. V was clipped by 0 bases and J by 1 base, with 6 bases between them. The CDR3 runs to 13 residues. From germline, CDR1 is GTSNPN and CDR2 SVGIG (reference sequence). CDR3 loop: CAWSVHPNTEAFF. In DNA, the CDR3 is TGTGCCTGGAGTGTACACCCGAACACTGAAGCTTTCTTT.

This clonotype was observed a few times. This sequence joins TRBV27 and TRBJ2-6; TRBD1 aligns across 7 bases. The J segment lost 1 base and the V segment lost 1 base, leaving 13 bases of the junction unmatched. Germline assignment: CDR1 MNHEY and CDR2 SMNVEV (reference sequence). This CDR3 region has 20 residues. The CDR3 region has the DNA TGTGCCAGCAGTTTATTTTGGACAGGTGAAGGTCTATCTGGGGCCAACGTCCTGACTTTC. It specifies CASSLFWTGEGLSGANVLTF.

This clonotype was counted many times. V and J are TRBV3-1 and TRBJ1-4; D call uncertain. Per germline, CDR1 LGHDT and CDR2 YNNKEL (reference sequence). The germline V and J ends were trimmed by 0 bases and 10 bases, with 15 bases remaining between them. CDR3 length equals 15 residues. The CDR3 here is CASSQDVASRGKLFF. CDR3 nucleotide sequence: TGTGCCAGCAGCCAAGATGTTGCCAGTAGAGGAAAACTGTTTTTT.

The V gene is TRBV7-3, the J gene TRBJ2-1, with 8 nucleotides matching TRBD2. CDR1 and CDR2 from the germline V gene are SGHTA and FQGTGA. V lost 4 bases and J lost 4; bases outside the gene matches: 12. This CDR3 region has 17 residues. CDR3 amino acids: CASSSRTSRPSYNEQFF. The CDR3 DNA is TGTGCCAGCAGCTCGCGGACTAGCAGACCTAGTTACAATGAGCAGTTCTTC.

The chain couples TRBV2 to TRBJ2-5; 11 bases are a match to TRBD1. Germline V CDR1 and CDR2: SNHLY, FYNNEI. This CDR3 region has 16 residues. V shed 7 bases, J shed 3 bases, and the junction held 10 bases outside the gene matches. The CDR3 is CASTLVRTGGKETQYF. The CDR3 DNA follows: TGTGCCAGCACCCTCGTTCGGACAGGGGGCAAAGAGACCCAGTACTTC.

The chain uses TRBV4-3 and TRBJ2-3; the D is unclear. V was clipped by 0 bases and J by 0 bases, with 13 bases between them. The V gene's germline CDR1 is LGHNA and CDR2 YSLEER. The CDR3 totals 17 residues. Here the CDR3 reads CASSQDLSGSSTDTQYF. The DNA of the CDR3 is TGCGCCAGCAGCCAAGACTTGTCTGGATCAAGCACAGATACGCAGTATTTT.

Here the CDR3 DNA reads TGTGCCAGCAGCCTAGCTAACAGGGTCACGGCTTTCTTT. As protein: CASSLANRVTAFF. This rearrangement joins TRBV28 to TRBJ1-1; TRBD1 is a possible D gene (6 bases). Germline loops: CDR1 MDHEN, CDR2 SYDVKM. The length of the CDR3 is 13 residues. Deletions cut 6 bases from V and 11 bases from J, with 19 bases between.

This clonotype was found many times. The chain employs TRBV30 and TRBJ2-2; D may be TRBD1 (8 bases). Germline lookup yields CDR1 GTSNPN and CDR2 SVGIG (reference sequence). The CDR3 runs to 14 residues. Deletions cut 0 bases from V and 7 bases from J, with 12 bases between. The CDR3 bases are TGTGCCTGGAGTGTACAGGGGGAGGGCGGGGAGCTGTTTTTT. The encoded protein is CAWSVQGEGGELFF.

This clonotype was observed at least ten times. This chain joins TRBV20-1 and TRBJ2-3; 9 nucleotides match TRBD1. The ends lost 7 bases at V and 0 bases at J; junction bases unmatched: 11. Germline lookup yields CDR1 DFQATT and CDR2 SNEGSKA (reference sequence). The CDR3 consists of 16 residues. CDR3: CSGTGGAGKSTDTQYF. CDR3 coding DNA: TGCAGTGGCACAGGGGGCGCGGGGAAGAGCACAGATACGCAGTATTTT.

There are many counts of this clonotype. J is TRBJ2-1 and V is TRBV7-9; TRBD2 agrees at 11 bases. The trim removed 4 bases at V and 5 bases at J, leaving 7 bases unmatched. Germline loops: CDR1 SEHNR, CDR2 FQNEAQ (reference sequence). CDR3 length: 16 amino acids. The CDR3 is CASSYLGTSGNNEQFF. The DNA for the CDR3 is TGTGCCAGCAGCTACCTCGGGACTAGCGGAAACAATGAGCAGTTCTTC.

This clonotype was counted only a few times. This chain uses TRBV6-1 with TRBJ1-1, with unresolved D. The CDR3 is 14 amino acids. Trimming removed 6 bases from V and 5 bases from J, with 16 bases in between. From germline, CDR1 is MNHNS and CDR2 SASEGT. In nucleotides, the CDR3 is TGTGCCAGCAGCGCGGGCCAAGGGTGGACTGAAGCTTTCTTT. Amino acids: CASSAGQGWTEAFF.

This sequence joins TRBV12-3 or TRBV12-4 and TRBJ2-1, with TRBD2 matching over 9 bases. V lost 2 bases, J lost 3 bases, and 17 bases stayed unmatched. This CDR3 contains 20 residues. In DNA, the CDR3 is TGTGCCAGCAGTTTAAATTTCGGCGGGGTGAGAGCGGGAGGCTACAATGAGCAGTTCTTC. This codes for CASSLNFGGVRAGGYNEQFF.

The sample holds a few counts of this clonotype. The V and J genes are TRBV15 and TRBJ1-3; D might be TRBD1 (5 bases). The germline V gene encodes CDR1 LNHNV and CDR2 YYDKDF (reference sequence). This CDR3 has 13 amino acids. V lost 7 bases to trimming and J lost 4 bases, with 11 bases between them. CDR3 sequence: CATTGTGGNTIYF. Here the CDR3 DNA reads TGTGCCACCACAGGCACAGGAGGAAACACCATATATTTT.

This clonotype has only a few counts. Because it lacks the conserved phenylalanine or tryptophan at the end, this CDR3 is likely a read error. The V and J genes are TRBV11-2 and TRBJ1-2; D unresolved. In germline, CDR1 is SGHAT, CDR2 FQNNGV. V shed 3 bases and J shed 0 bases, with 8 bases lying between them. The CDR3 sequence is 14 residues long. CDR3 protein: CASSFLKTNYGYTL. CDR3 bases: TGTGCCAGCAGCTTCCTGAAAACTAACTATGGCTACACCCTC.